These 18 T cell receptor beta chains came from one sample sequenced in a study of TET2 disruption in CD19-targeted CAR T cells. Produced via immunoSEQ multiplex PCR; TCRdb's table is partial and in-frame only. The repertoire table contains approximately 27,000 clones. No antigen has been assigned to these receptors. Specified treatment: autologous CTL019 cells: CD19 CAR with 4-1BB and CD3 zeta domains. The material was CD8- CAR+ T cells sorted from cultured blood T cells, obtained for CD19 CAR T cell therapy. Documented subset: CD8-negative CAR-positive T cells from the infusion product. These receptor sequences come from a man in his 70s with chronic lymphocytic leukemia.

Details on this clone: From the germline J gene comes the end of the CDR3, since the read stops 3 residues before it. This chain connects TRBV5-5 to TRBJ1-1, with D perhaps matching TRBD1 (5 bases). The ends were cut back, 4 bases at V and 3 bases at J, with 13 bases in the middle. The CDR3 spans 14 residues. From germline, CDR1 is SGHKS and CDR2 YYEKEE (reference sequence). The DNA read from the CDR3 is TGTGCCAGCAGCACATGGCAGGGTCACACTGAA. This sequence encodes CASSTWQGHTE. From start to end, the CDR3 is CASSTWQGHTEAFF.

Concerning this clone itself: With the read ending 3 residues before the CDR3 end, the germline J gene is used to fill in that end. The chain recombines TRBV19 with TRBJ1-2; D possibly corresponds to TRBD1 (5 bases). The V gene's germline CDR1 is LNHDA and CDR2 SQIVND (reference sequence). The CDR3 is made up of 16 amino acids. The CDR3 region is CASSIQGLAGGTIYTF. CDR3 DNA, as far as it was read: TGTGCCAGTAGTATCCAGGGCCTAGCGGGGGGTACGATC.

As regards this clone: The DNA ends 3 residues before the CDR3 does, and the rest of the CDR3 is filled in from the germline J gene. The chain employs TRBV20-1 and TRBJ2-3; TRBD2 aligns across 8 bases. The V gene end was trimmed by 2 bases and the J gene end by 2 bases; junction bases not matched to a gene: 9. The CDR3 spans 16 residues. Germline lookup yields CDR1 DFQATT and CDR2 SNEGSKA (reference sequence). The CDR3 here is CSARPGTRSSTDTQYF. The covered CDR3 bases are TGCAGTGCTAGACCCGGGACTAGAAGTTCCACAGATACG.

Note on this clone: The CDR3 end lies 3 residues beyond the end of the read and is filled in from the germline J gene. Other DNA sequences in this specimen translate into the identical CDR3. This rearrangement joins TRBV29-1 to TRBJ1-2, with D possibly TRBD1 on 5 matching bases. The CDR3 totals 13 residues. V shed 3 bases and J shed 5 bases, with 13 bases lying between them. Germline lookup yields CDR1 SQVTM and CDR2 ANQGSEA. The CDR3 sequence is CSVDLAGRYGYTF. The covered CDR3 bases are TGCAGCGTTGATCTGGCAGGGAGGTATGGC.

As concerns this clone: The read stops 3 residues short of the end of the CDR3; the missing end is completed from the germline J gene. This chain uses TRBV12-3 or TRBV12-4 with TRBJ2-3, with 9 nucleotides matching TRBD2. Trimming removed 6 bases from V and 3 bases from J; junction bases left unmatched: 4. This CDR3 comprises 14 residues. This CDR3 reads CASRLSGGTDTQYF. CDR3 bases read: TGTGCCAGCAGACTTAGCGGGGGAACAGATACG.

The CDR3 region is CAWSVQWNTEAFF. Incomplete CDR3 DNA: TGTGCCTGGAGTGTACAATGGAACACTGAA. The rearrangement uses TRBV30 and TRBJ1-1; D is undetermined. Read coverage stops 3 residues before the CDR3 terminus; the germline J gene supplies the remainder. The germline V and J ends were trimmed by 0 bases and 1 base, with 6 bases remaining between them. The germline CDR1 and CDR2 sequences are GTSNPN and SVGIG (reference sequence). The CDR3 runs to 13 residues.

The covered CDR3 bases are TGTGCCAGCAGCCCCGACAGGGGGCCAACCGGGGAG. The encoded protein is CASSPDRGPTGE. The complete CDR3 protein is CASSPDRGPTGELFF. The rearrangement uses TRBV11-2 and TRBJ2-2; 10 bases fit TRBD1. Coverage ceases 3 residues before the CDR3 finishes, and the germline J gene fills in the end. Germline V gives CDR1 SGHAT, CDR2 FQNNGV. V gave up 5 bases and J gave up 5 bases; unmatched junction bases: 5. CDR3 length: 15 amino acids.

Turning to this clone: The sequenced fragment ends 3 residues before the CDR3 boundary, so the rest is inferred from the germline J gene. The V call is TRBV5-1, the J call TRBJ2-4; D may be TRBD1 or TRBD2 (5 bases each). CDR3 length: 15 residues. Germline V gives CDR1 SGHRS, CDR2 YFSETQ. The sequenced CDR3 bases are TGCGCCAGCAGCTTGATTCAGGGAGAGAGAGAGACT. Its protein is CASSLIQGERET. The entire CDR3 protein reads CASSLIQGERETQYF.

With respect to this clone: The CDR3 end is not reached by the read, which stops 3 residues before it; the germline J gene fills it in. The chain carries TRBV28 and TRBJ2-3; the D gene is possibly TRBD2 (6 bases). The CDR3 sequence is 15 residues long. V lost 3 bases, J lost 6 bases, and 16 bases lay in between. Germline assignment: CDR1 MDHEN and CDR2 SYDVKM. CDR3 region: CASSLPGLDSDTQYF. CDR3 DNA, as far as it was read: TGTGCCAGCAGTTTGCCGGGACTCGATTCGGATACG.

For this clone: The read is 3 residues too short to cover the CDR3 end, so that end is filled in from the germline J gene. The chain carries TRBV20-1 and TRBJ2-4, with TRBD1 identical over 9 bases. Germline loops: CDR1 DFQATT, CDR2 SNEGSKA (reference sequence). The CDR3 has 14 residues. CDR3 bases read: TGCAGTGCTATGGAACAGGGGGCTTATGAGACT. Translated, it gives CSAMEQGAYET. The full CDR3 sequence reads CSAMEQGAYETQYF.

As to this clone: At one end the junction does not follow the germline gene, possibly because of a read error. The sequence runs out 3 residues before the end of the CDR3; the remainder is reconstructed from the germline J gene. The sample carries other DNA sequences with the same CDR3. The V and J genes are TRBV5-8 and TRBJ1-2, with D unresolved. Germline assignment: CDR1 SGHTS and CDR2 YDEGEE. The CDR3 consists of 15 residues. The part of the CDR3 DNA that was read is TGTGCCAGCAGCCTTCGACTGAGAGCTAACTATGGT. As protein: CASSLRLRANYG. The full CDR3 protein is CASSLRLRANYGYTF.

Comments on this clone: The read gets to within 3 residues of the CDR3 end, and the germline J gene fills in the rest. The chain employs TRBV18 and TRBJ1-2; TRBD1 agrees at 10 bases. Per germline, CDR1 KGHSH and CDR2 LQKENI. CDR3 size: 16 residues. The sequenced CDR3 bases are TGTGCCAGCTCGCGGTTCGGGACAGGGGACTACAATGAC. Its translation is CASSRFGTGDYND. The whole CDR3 protein is CASSRFGTGDYNDYTF. Full variable domain (missing parts from reference TRBV18 and TRBJ1-2): NAGVMQNPRHLVRRRGQEARLRCSPMKGHSHVYWYRQLPEEGLKFMVYLQKENIIDESGMPKERFSAEFPKEGPSILRIQQVVRGDSAAYFCASSRFGTGDYNDYTFGSGTRLTVV.

Concerning this clone: The CDR3 end falls 3 residues outside the read, so it is completed with the germline J gene. The chain employs TRBV20-1 and TRBJ2-3, with TRBD2 matching over 9 bases. Germline V lookup: CDR1 DFQATT, CDR2 SNEGSKA (reference sequence). This CDR3 has 14 amino acids. J was trimmed by 3 bases and V by 2 bases; bases with no gene match: 3. The covered CDR3 bases are TGCAGTGCTAGATATAGCGGGGGAACAGATACG. Protein product: CSARYSGGTDT. The CDR3 in its entirety is CSARYSGGTDTQYF.

In the case of this clone: The sequence runs out 3 residues before the end of the CDR3; the remainder is reconstructed from the germline J gene. The chain has TRBV7-2 and TRBJ1-2; 11 bases map to TRBD1. CDR3 length: 14 residues. Per germline, CDR1 SGHTA and CDR2 FQGNSA. Trimming at V came to 5 bases and at J to 7 bases, leaving 6 bases not matched to a gene. The CDR3 bases that were read are TGTGCCAGCAGCGAAGGACAGGGGGCCTTTGGC. Encoded protein: CASSEGQGAFG. The CDR3 in its entirety is CASSEGQGAFGYTF. Full variable domain (missing parts from reference TRBV7-2 and TRBJ1-2): GAGVSQSPSNKVTEKGKDVELRCDPISGHTALYWYRQSLGQGLEFLIYFQGNSAPDKSGLPSDRFSAERTGGSVSTLTIQRTQQEDSAVYLCASSEGQGAFGYTFGSGTRLTVV.

A word on this clone: The read stops 3 residues short of the end of the CDR3; the missing end is completed from the germline J gene. V gene TRBV3-1 (or the pseudogene TRBV3-2) combines with J gene TRBJ2-2, with 10 bases lining up with TRBD1. Looked up from germline, CDR1 is LGHDT and CDR2 is YNNKEL (reference sequence). CDR3 length equals 14 residues. This chain's CDR3 is CASSNRDRGGELFF. The DNA read from the CDR3 is TGTGCCAGCAGCAACAGGGACAGGGGCGGTGAG.

As regards this clone: The read ends 3 residues before the CDR3 terminus; that terminus is restored from the germline J gene. The V call is TRBV19, the J call TRBJ2-4; 10 bases agree with TRBD1. The CDR3 covers 14 residues. Germline V gives CDR1 LNHDA, CDR2 SQIVND (reference sequence). The CDR3 DNA, read in part, is TGTGCCAGTAGACGGGACAGGGGTAACTATGGT. Translation: CASRRDRGNYG. In full, the CDR3 reads CASRRDRGNYGQYF.

As concerns this clone: The read terminates 3 residues ahead of where the CDR3 ends, so the germline J gene completes it. The chain recombines TRBV7-2 with TRBJ2-4; no firm D call. Germline values: CDR1 SGHTA, CDR2 FQGNSA. This CDR3 spans 13 amino acids. CDR3 in amino acids: CASSFPSPETQYF. The covered CDR3 bases are TGTGCCAGCAGCTTTCCTAGTCCAGAGACT.

Comments on this clone: The read gets to within 3 residues of the CDR3 end, and the germline J gene fills in the rest. The chain uses TRBV18 and TRBJ2-4; no reliable D call. The CDR3 contains 14 residues. Germline-derived CDR1 and CDR2 are KGHSH and LQKENI. CDR3 bases read: TGTGCCAGCTCACCACCCAGCCAAGGGCATGGT. Its protein product is CASSPPSQGHG. In full, the CDR3 reads CASSPPSQGHGQYF.